This T cell receptor beta chain was obtained from a study of beta chain features in type 1 diabetes. CDR3 length: 16 amino acids. Germline-derived CDR1 and CDR2 are LNHDA and SQIVND (reference sequence). J gave up 5 bases and V 6 bases, and 15 bases lay outside the gene matches. Notes on the study in general: The study found moderately but significantly shorter TCRB CDR3s in all four CD4+ subsets of Type 1 diabetes patients.

Investigators reverse transcribed all isolated RNA, so they sequenced expressed TCRB transcripts. Clones were read by immunoSEQ multiplex PCR, and TCRdb kept only the in-frame ones, dropping some. The table lists tens of thousands of clones, about 47% of them singletons. Details on this clone: Its antigen is unknown.

Sample: Tregs from blood. This clonotype originated in a woman aged 40 to 50 with type 1 diabetes. The chain carries TRBV19 and TRBJ1-1, with 7 nucleotides matching TRBD1. The CDR3 DNA reads as TGTGCCAGTAGCCCACAGGGGCGTCCTGGCTGGACTGAAGCTTTCTTT. Encoded protein: CASSPQGRPGWTEAFF.